This TCR beta chain was obtained from a study of cytomegalovirus exposure and HLA in healthy donors. Study-level results: Presence/absence analyses assumed roughly uniform sequencing depth across donors, which may not hold. Whilst most TCR sequences proved rare, a subset of public TCRs occurred across many donors.

About this clone: Its specificity is not known. The sample has other DNA sequences that encode this CDR3 too.

The PCR used 60 Vbeta and 13 Jbeta primers. Sequencing was performed with immunoSEQ multiplex PCR; in TCRdb, only in-frame clones are kept and a portion is missing. The sample lists roughly 140,000 clones; approximately 78% were seen once. From germline, CDR1 is SGHRS and CDR2 YFSETQ. Between the trimmed V and J ends, which lost 2 bases and 0 bases, there was a span of 8 bases. The length of the CDR3 is 14 residues. V and J are TRBV5-1 and TRBJ1-1, with D tentatively TRBD1 (6 bases). The sequence was collected from a woman aged 18 to 35 in good health and CMV-seropositive. Sequencing used PBMCs. The CDR3 loop reads CASSLQGMNTEAFF. The CDR3 nucleotides are TGCGCCAGCAGCTTACAGGGAATGAACACTGAAGCTTTCTTT.